This T cell receptor (beta chain) was retrieved from a study of T cells in Graves' hyperthyroidism and ophthalmopathy. TCR beta CDR3 sequences were amplified from RNA transcripts. HTBI primers were the set used in a first-round RT-PCR of the TCR CDR3. A single record per CDR3 protein comes from TCRdb applying MiXCR to the multiplex PCR reads. The sample includes hundreds of thousands of distinct CDR3 sequences, approximately 40% of them seen just once. Germline loops: CDR1 MNHEY, CDR2 SMNVEV (reference sequence). Trimming stripped 6 bases from V and 5 bases from J, with 14 bases between. This CDR3 contains 15 residues.

The genes are TRBV27 and TRBJ1-6; D is possibly TRBD1 (6 bases). Sequenced material: blood. The receptor comes from a man aged 18 to 30 with Graves' hyperthyroidism. The CDR3 DNA sequence: TGTGCCAGCAGGCCGACAGGATCTCATAATTCACCCCTCCACTTT. Translated: CASRPTGSHNSPLHF.